This T cell receptor (beta chain) was retrieved from a study of blood T cells in healthy people across ages. About the research overall: Capture by template switching was about one barcoded beta molecule per two T cells.

Donors were healthy Caucasian individuals from Russia aged roughly 6 to 100. PCR was performed a second time for roughly 7 to 12 cycles using a sample-barcoded 5' primer and a J-beta primer mix. TCRdb fed the 5' RACE reads into MiXCR, producing one record per CDR3 protein. The repertoire holds some 640,000 distinct CDR3 sequences, with 45% to 50% as singletons. This CDR3 region has 17 residues. Germline assignment: CDR1 LGHNA and CDR2 YSLEER. After removal of 4 bases from V and 4 bases from J, the junction contained 7 bases not matched to a gene. The sequenced material came from blood. The genes are TRBV4-3 and TRBJ2-3; 14 bases fit TRBD2. The receptor's source is a woman aged 60-75 years in good health. The CDR3 DNA follows: TGCGCCAGCAGCCCCGGGACTAGCGGGAGTGGGGCAGATACGCAGTATTTT. Encoded protein: CASSPGTSGSGADTQYF.